This paragraph covers one T cell receptor (beta chain) sequence. What it recognizes is unknown. Before sequencing took place, the ViraFEST assay used viral peptide pools to expand antigen-specific CD4+ T cells. The authors isolated CD4+ T cells after roughly eleven days of culture. All participants had two doses of either the BNT162b2 or mRNA-1273 vaccine. This record comes from a study of vaccination effects on CD4 cells after COVID-19. Study background: Samples collected post-vaccine were obtained a median of 72 days after the second dose. Regarding the study as a whole: Substantial clonal contraction characterized both infection- and vaccine-induced clones late after vaccination.

CDR1 and CDR2 from the germline V gene are SGHNT and YYREEE (reference sequence). CDR3 length equals 16 residues. The V segment lost 5 bases and the J segment 0 bases; nucleotides outside the gene matches: 11. Produced via immunoSEQ multiplex PCR; TCRdb's table is partial and in-frame only. This repertoire shows around 30,000 clones, about 74% found once; its top ten account for about a sixth. The gene calls are TRBV5-4 and TRBJ2-7; 7 bases agree with TRBD1. Specimen: CD4+ T cells from PBMCs cultured with HCoV-OC43 spike peptides, collected after COVID-19 vaccination. Subset indicated: HCoV-OC43 spike overlapping peptide pool stimulation. The origin of this receptor is a human donor who received a COVID-19 vaccine. The CDR3 spells CASRPFRGSPSYEQYF. DNA of the CDR3: TGTGCCAGCAGACCTTTCAGGGGGTCCCCCTCCTACGAGCAGTACTTC.